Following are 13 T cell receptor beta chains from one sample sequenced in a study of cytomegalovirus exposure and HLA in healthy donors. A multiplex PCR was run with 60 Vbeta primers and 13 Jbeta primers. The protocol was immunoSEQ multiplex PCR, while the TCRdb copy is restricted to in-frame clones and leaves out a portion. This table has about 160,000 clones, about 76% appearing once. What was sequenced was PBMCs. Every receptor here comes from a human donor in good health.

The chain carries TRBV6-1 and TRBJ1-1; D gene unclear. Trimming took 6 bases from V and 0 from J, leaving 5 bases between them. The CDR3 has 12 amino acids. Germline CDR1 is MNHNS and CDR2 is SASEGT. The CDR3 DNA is TGTGCCAGCAGACGAGTGAACACTGAAGCTTTCTTT. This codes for CASRRVNTEAFF.

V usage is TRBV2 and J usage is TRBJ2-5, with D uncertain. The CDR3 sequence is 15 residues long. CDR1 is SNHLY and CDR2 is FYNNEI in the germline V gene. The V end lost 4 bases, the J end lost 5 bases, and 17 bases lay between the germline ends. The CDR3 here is CASSADISGSETQYF. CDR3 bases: TGTGCCAGCAGTGCTGACATCTCCGGCAGTGAGACCCAGTACTTC.

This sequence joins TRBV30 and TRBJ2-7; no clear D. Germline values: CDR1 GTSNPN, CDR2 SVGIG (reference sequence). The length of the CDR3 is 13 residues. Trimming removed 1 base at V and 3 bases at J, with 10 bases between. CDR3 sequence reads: CAWSDQSHYEQYF. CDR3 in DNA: TGTGCCTGGAGTGATCAGTCACACTACGAGCAGTACTTC.

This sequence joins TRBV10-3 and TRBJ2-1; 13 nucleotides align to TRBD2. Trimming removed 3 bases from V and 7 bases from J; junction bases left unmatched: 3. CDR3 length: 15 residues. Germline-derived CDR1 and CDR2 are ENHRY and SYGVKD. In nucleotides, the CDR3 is TGTGCCATCAGTGATGGGACTAGCGGGATAAATGAGCAGTTCTTC. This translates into CAISDGTSGINEQFF.

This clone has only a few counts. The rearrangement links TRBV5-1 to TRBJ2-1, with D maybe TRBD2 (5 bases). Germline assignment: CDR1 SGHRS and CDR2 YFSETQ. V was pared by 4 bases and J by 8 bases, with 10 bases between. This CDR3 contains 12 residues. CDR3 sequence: CASSPEGYEQFF. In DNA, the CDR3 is TGCGCCAGCAGCCCAGAGGGATATGAGCAGTTCTTC.

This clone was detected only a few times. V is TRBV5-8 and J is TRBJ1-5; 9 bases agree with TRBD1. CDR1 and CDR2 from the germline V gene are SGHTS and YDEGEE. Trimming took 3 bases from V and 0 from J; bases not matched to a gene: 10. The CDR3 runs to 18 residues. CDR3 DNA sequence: TGTGCCAGCAGCTCGAACAGGGGGCGACCGAATAGCAATCAGCCCCAGCATTTT. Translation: CASSSNRGRPNSNQPQHF.

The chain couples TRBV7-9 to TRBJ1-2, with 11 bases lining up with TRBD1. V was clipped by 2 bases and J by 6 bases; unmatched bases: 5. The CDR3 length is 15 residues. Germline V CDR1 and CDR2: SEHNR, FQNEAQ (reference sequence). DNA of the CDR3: TGTGCCAGCAGCTTATCCGGACAGGGGGCCGATGGCTACACCTTC. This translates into CASSLSGQGADGYTF.

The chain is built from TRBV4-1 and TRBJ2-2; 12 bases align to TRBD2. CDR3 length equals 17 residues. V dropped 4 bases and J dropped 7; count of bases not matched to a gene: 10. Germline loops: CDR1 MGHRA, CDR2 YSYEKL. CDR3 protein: CASSPLAGGPVVGELFF. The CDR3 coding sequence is TGCGCCAGCAGCCCCCTAGCGGGAGGGCCCGTTGTCGGGGAGCTGTTTTTT.

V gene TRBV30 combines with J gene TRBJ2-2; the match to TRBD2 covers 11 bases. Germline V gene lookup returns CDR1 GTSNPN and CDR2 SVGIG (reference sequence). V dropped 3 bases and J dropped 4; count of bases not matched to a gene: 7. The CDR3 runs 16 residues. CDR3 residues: CAWRTSGVIVTGELFF. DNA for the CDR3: TGTGCCTGGAGGACTAGCGGGGTAATTGTCACCGGGGAGCTGTTTTTT.

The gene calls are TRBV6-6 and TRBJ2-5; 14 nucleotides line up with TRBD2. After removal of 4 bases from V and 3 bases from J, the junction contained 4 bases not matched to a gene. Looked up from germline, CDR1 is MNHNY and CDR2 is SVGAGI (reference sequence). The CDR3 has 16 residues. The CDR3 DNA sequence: TGTGCCAGCAGTTCTACGGGACTAGCGGGGGAAGAGACCCAGTACTTC. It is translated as CASSSTGLAGEETQYF.

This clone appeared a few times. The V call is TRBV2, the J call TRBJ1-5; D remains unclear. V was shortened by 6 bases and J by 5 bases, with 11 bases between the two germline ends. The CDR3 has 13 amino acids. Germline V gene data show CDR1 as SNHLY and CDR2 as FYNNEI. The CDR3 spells CASSWAFHQPQHF. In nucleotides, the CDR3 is TGTGCCAGCAGCTGGGCGTTCCATCAGCCCCAGCATTTT.

CDR3 sequence: CASSRGTNTGELFF. Here the CDR3 DNA reads TGTGCCAGCAGCCGAGGGACGAACACCGGGGAGCTGTTTTTT. The chain recombines TRBV7-6 with TRBJ2-2; TRBD2 is a possible D gene (5 bases). Between the trimmed V and J ends, which lost 5 bases and 0 bases, there was a span of 7 bases. CDR1 is SGHVS, CDR2 FNYEAQ, per germline. There are 14 residues in the CDR3.

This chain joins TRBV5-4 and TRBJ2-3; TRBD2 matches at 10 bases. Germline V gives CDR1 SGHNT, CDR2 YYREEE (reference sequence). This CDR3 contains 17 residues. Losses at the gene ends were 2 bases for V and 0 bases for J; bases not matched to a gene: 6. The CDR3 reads CASSLPLAGASTDTQYF. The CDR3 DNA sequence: TGTGCCAGCAGCTTACCCCTAGCGGGAGCCAGCACAGATACGCAGTATTTT.